This is a list of T cell receptor beta chains from one sample in a study of memory CD4+ T cells and cytomegalovirus serostatus. Assay: immunoSEQ multiplex PCR; the TCRdb copy retains only in-frame clones and omits some. The profile shows about 48,000 clones, roughly 78% of them singletons. Sequencing input: memory CD4+ T cells from blood. The receptors originated from an adult in good health and CMV-seronegative. The CDR3 runs from the conserved cysteine through the conserved F or W. The D gene is left open where the match is weak. Where a row states a size, it is once, few, many or the class of an expanded clone; other rows omit it.

clone_size	j_call	v_call	d_call	cdr3_aa	cdr3_nt
once	TRBJ2-2	TRBV5-1	.	CASSLVGLLARVSGELFF	TGCGCCAGCAGCTTGGTCGGACTGCTAGCCCGAGTGTCCGGGGAGCTGTTTTTT
.	TRBJ1-2	TRBV6-1	.	CASSEDGARRGNYGYTF	TGTGCCAGCAGTGAAGATGGGGCGAGGAGGGGTAACTATGGCTACACCTTC
.	TRBJ2-7	TRBV5-1	.	CASSSLGSSYEQYF	TGCGCCAGCAGCTCTCTAGGGAGCTCCTACGAGCAGTACTTC
.	TRBJ1-5	TRBV10-3	.	CAISESEGNNQPQHF	TGTGCCATCAGTGAGTCGGAGGGTAACAATCAGCCCCAGCATTTT
.	TRBJ2-7	TRBV7-9	TRBD2	CASSWGLAGGSEQYF	TGTGCCAGCAGCTGGGGACTAGCGGGGGGTAGTGAGCAGTACTTC
.	TRBJ2-1	TRBV5-5	TRBD2	CASSRGLAGGQYNEQFF	TGTGCCAGCAGCCGGGGACTAGCGGGAGGGCAATACAATGAGCAGTTCTTC
.	TRBJ1-5	TRBV27	.	CASSHGGDRLISNQPQHF	TGTGCCAGCAGTCACGGGGGCGACCGCCTCATTAGCAATCAGCCCCAGCATTTT
.	TRBJ1-6	TRBV10-2	.	CASAGRPPLHF	TGCGCCAGCGCAGGGCGGCCACCCCTCCACTTT
.	TRBJ2-4	TRBV29-1	.	CSVSYRDLAKNIQYF	TGCAGCGTGTCGTACAGGGATTTAGCCAAAAACATTCAGTACTTC
.	TRBJ2-3	TRBV2	.	CASSVRALYSSTDTQYF	TGTGCCAGCAGTGTAAGAGCGCTCTATTCTAGCACAGATACGCAGTATTTT
.	TRBJ1-5	TRBV28	TRBD1	CASSNQGQNSNQPQHF	TGTGCCAGCAGTAACCAGGGACAGAATAGCAATCAGCCCCAGCATTTT
.	TRBJ2-5	TRBV6-6	.	CASSAPSEETQYF	TGTGCCAGCAGTGCCCCGTCAGAAGAGACCCAGTACTTC
.	TRBJ2-5	TRBV9	TRBD2	CASSVGLKGGETQYF	TGTGCCAGCAGCGTAGGGTTAAAGGGAGGGGAGACCCAGTACTTC
.	TRBJ2-2	TRBV5-1	.	CASSSTANTGELFF	TGCGCCAGCAGCTCGACAGCGAACACCGGGGAGCTGTTTTTT
.	TRBJ1-2	TRBV27	TRBD1	CASSFIPGQGNYGYTF	TGTGCCAGCAGTTTTATCCCGGGACAGGGAAACTATGGCTACACCTTC
.	TRBJ1-6	TRBV5-1	.	CASSLSSYNSPLHF	TGCGCCAGCAGCTTGAGCTCCTATAATTCACCCCTCCACTTT
few	TRBJ2-1	TRBV2	.	CASRNGLVIDEQFF	TGTGCCAGCAGGAATGGGCTAGTCATAGATGAGCAGTTCTTC
few	TRBJ1-6	TRBV7-2	.	CASSSWTNSPLHF	TGTGCCAGCAGCTCCTGGACCAATTCACCCCTCCACTTT
.	TRBJ1-2	TRBV14	.	CASSQGWYGYTF	TGTGCCAGCAGCCAGGGGTGGTATGGCTACACCTTC
.	TRBJ2-1	TRBV4-2	TRBD2	CASSHPGTSGTEQFF	TGTGCCAGCAGCCACCCAGGGACTAGCGGGACGGAGCAGTTCTTC
.	TRBJ2-2	TRBV11-2	.	CASSLEQNTGELFF	TGTGCCAGCAGCTTAGAACAGAACACCGGGGAGCTGTTTTTT
once	TRBJ2-1	TRBV19	.	CASSRSRTTPYNEQFF	TGTGCCAGTAGTCGATCTAGGACCACCCCCTACAATGAGCAGTTCTTC
once	TRBJ1-1	TRBV18	.	CASSPDRYTEAFF	TGTGCCAGCTCACCCGACAGGTACACTGAAGCTTTCTTT
.	TRBJ2-5	TRBV6-1	.	CASSVLETQYF	TGTGCCAGCAGTGTATTGGAGACCCAGTACTTC
once	TRBJ1-6	TRBV6-6	TRBD1	CASSRTGDGSPLHF	TGTGCCAGCAGCAGGACAGGGGACGGATCACCCCTCCACTTT
.	TRBJ2-1	TRBV21-1	.	CASSPPGREQFF	TGTGCCAGCAGCCCCCCCGGGAGGGAGCAGTTCTTC
.	TRBJ2-7	TRBV28	TRBD1	CASNIGQGAREQYF	TGTGCCAGCAACATAGGACAGGGGGCCCGCGAGCAGTACTTC
.	TRBJ2-3	TRBV30	TRBD1	CAWSVYGTGPSDTQYF	TGTGCCTGGAGTGTATACGGGACAGGCCCCTCAGATACGCAGTATTTT
.	TRBJ1-6	TRBV5-5	.	CASSRTNTYNSPLHF	TGTGCCAGCAGCCGGACGAATACCTATAATTCACCCCTCCACTTT
.	TRBJ1-4	TRBV30	.	CAWSPQSVGGEKLFF	TGTGCCTGGAGTCCACAAAGTGTGGGGGGTGAAAAACTGTTTTTT
few	TRBJ1-1	TRBV27	TRBD1	CASSSDRATEAFF	TGTGCCAGCAGTTCTGACAGGGCCACTGAAGCTTTCTTT
.	TRBJ2-7	TRBV5-1	TRBD2	CASSWASGGSYEQYF	TGCGCCAGCAGCTGGGCTAGCGGGGGCTCCTACGAGCAGTACTTC
.	TRBJ2-7	TRBV21-1	.	CASVDRSPYEQYF	TGTGCCAGCGTAGACAGGAGCCCCTACGAGCAGTACTTC
.	TRBJ2-6	TRBV28	.	CASSFGSGANVLTF	TGTGCCAGCAGTTTTGGCTCTGGGGCCAACGTCCTGACTTTC
.	TRBJ2-7	TRBV28	.	CASTFLNEQYF	TGTGCCAGCACCTTCCTGAACGAGCAGTACTTC
.	TRBJ1-1	TRBV6-1	TRBD1	CASSNTGTGVAFF	TGTGCCAGCAGTAATACCGGGACAGGGGTAGCTTTCTTT
.	TRBJ2-1	TRBV7-6	TRBD1	CASSSIRGAGGNEQFF	TGTGCCAGCAGCTCGATTAGAGGGGCAGGGGGTAATGAGCAGTTCTTC
few	TRBJ1-5	TRBV2	.	CASSVGENQPQHF	TGTGCCAGCAGTGTCGGGGAGAATCAGCCCCAGCATTTT
.	TRBJ1-1	TRBV7-8	.	CASSLGGEAFF	TGTGCCAGCAGCTTAGGGGGGGAAGCTTTCTTT
few	TRBJ1-4	TRBV5-5	TRBD1	CASSPPLGQGNEKLFF	TGTGCCAGCAGCCCACCACTTGGACAGGGGAATGAAAAACTGTTTTTT
.	TRBJ2-3	TRBV27	.	CATQADRRPSTDTQYF	TGTGCCACCCAGGCGGACCGCAGACCTAGCACAGATACGCAGTATTTT
.	TRBJ2-5	TRBV5-1	.	CASSPDFSQETQYF	TGCGCCAGCAGCCCCGACTTCTCCCAAGAGACCCAGTACTTC